This passage covers 32 T cell receptor beta chains from one sample sequenced in a study of tumor-infiltrating lymphocytes in primary liver carcinoma. Researchers generated TCR beta cDNA from roughly 510 ng of total RNA, relying on a constant-region primer. Libraries covering TCR beta were generated through three nested multiplex PCR rounds (using a slightly modified ARM-PCR). For approximately 9 cycles apiece, the opening two PCR rounds ran with TRBV1-TRBV30 forward primers and a C-beta reverse primer. A single record per CDR3 protein comes from TCRdb applying MiXCR to the multiplex PCR reads. The sample lists fewer than 200,000 distinct CDR3 sequences, around four fifths occurring once. Co-extracting RNA and DNA was done with roughly 17-34 mg of unsorted bulk tissue as input. The source material was tumor tissue from primary liver carcinoma. All receptors derive from a man aged 35 to 55 with primary liver carcinoma and hepatitis B virus infection.

In the case of this clonotype: At one end, the junction sequence differs from germline, possibly due to a read error. The chain carries TRBV29-1 and TRBJ2-5; 11 bases are shared with TRBD1. Germline V lookup: CDR1 SQVTM, CDR2 ANQGSEA. The CDR3 spans 15 residues. In nucleotides, the CDR3 is TGTGGCGTTGAAGCGGACAGGGGGCGAGCAGAGACACGGTACTTC. Translating gives CGVEADRGRAETRYF. Complete variable domain (other parts from reference TRBV29-1 and TRBJ2-5): SAVISQKPSRDICQRGTSLTIQCQVDSQVTMMFWYRQQPGQSLTLIATANQGSEATYESGFVIDKFPISRPNLTFSTLTVSNMSPEDSSIYLCGVEADRGRAETRYFGPGTRLLVL.

Comments on this clonotype: The junction differs from germline at one of its ends, possibly a read error. The V call is TRBV11-1, the J call TRBJ2-7; D perhaps matches TRBD1 (6 bases). Germline loops: CDR1 SGHAT, CDR2 FQDESV (reference sequence). The CDR3 covers 13 residues. CDR3 nucleotide sequence: TGTGCCAATAGGGGGAAGCGATCATACGAGCAGTATTTC. It yields the protein CANRGKRSYEQYF.

A word on this clonotype: In this CDR3 the conserved last residue, phenylalanine or tryptophan, is missing, so a read error is likely. The chain carries TRBV7-9 and TRBJ2-2; D possibly uses TRBD1 or TRBD2 (5 bases each). The CDR3 sequence is 16 residues long. Per the germline V gene, CDR1 is SEHNR and CDR2 is FQNEAQ (reference sequence). The chain's CDR3 is CAISLVLQGWTGKLFL. The CDR3 bases are TGTGCCATCAGCTTAGTTCTTCAGGGTTGGACCGGGAAGCTGTTTCTT.

The chain is built from TRBV5-5 and TRBJ2-2; 9 nucleotides agree with TRBD1. This CDR3 contains 17 residues. V was clipped by 10 bases and J by 1 base; unmatched bases: 14. Germline values: CDR1 SGHKS, CDR2 YYEKEE (reference sequence). The CDR3 nucleotides read TGTGCCGACAGCCCAACCACAGGGGGCGAGAACACCGGGGAGCTGTTTTTT. This translates into CADSPTTGGENTGELFF.

Notes on this clonotype: Its ends do not fully match the called genes, so a read error is possible. This rearrangement joins TRBV10-3 to TRBJ2-7; D is unclear. Per germline, CDR1 ENHRY and CDR2 SYGVKD. There are 13 residues in the CDR3. The CDR3 DNA reads TGTGCCATCCGTGAGCCGAGGAAGCACGAGCAGTACTTC. Translation gives CAIREPRKHEQYF.

On this clonotype itself: The junction does not match germline at one end; this may be a read error. The chain employs TRBV12-3 or TRBV12-4 and TRBJ1-5; D not resolved. The CDR3 runs 13 residues. CDR3: CPSSGPGFQPQHF. CDR3 bases: TGTCCCAGCAGTGGTCCGGGGTTTCAGCCCCAGCATTTT.

To note about this clonotype: The junction departs from germline at one end; a sequencing error may be responsible. This chain links TRBV29-1 with TRBJ1-3; D uncertain. In germline, CDR1 is SQVTM, CDR2 ANQGSEA. The CDR3 is 12 residues long. The CDR3 nucleotides read TGCAGCGTTGAATGGGGTGGAAATACCATATATTTT. As protein: CSVEWGGNTIYF.

The chain has TRBV11-1 and TRBJ2-2; tentative D call: TRBD2 (5 bases). Per germline, CDR1 SGHAT and CDR2 FQDESV (reference sequence). The CDR3 totals 14 residues. Trimming removed 2 bases from V and 14 bases from J, with 18 bases in between. CDR3 sequence: CASSLCANTGKLFF. CDR3 sequence (DNA): TGTGCCAGCAGCTTATGCGCAAACACCGGGAAACTGTTTTTT.

This clonotype was seen a few times. The CDR3 ends on some other residue instead of the conserved phenylalanine or tryptophan, so this is likely a read error. The chain uses TRBV10-3 and TRBJ2-5; D perhaps matches TRBD2 (6 bases). The germline V and J ends were trimmed by 3 bases and 5 bases, with 16 bases remaining between them. CDR1 and CDR2 from the germline V gene are ENHRY and SYGVKD. This CDR3 is 15 amino acids long. The CDR3 sequence is CAISDREKGMETQYS. The CDR3 DNA follows: TGTGCCATCAGTGACCGGGAGAAGGGCATGGAGACCCAGTACTCC.

J is TRBJ1-1 and V is TRBV29-1, with D unresolved. There are 15 residues in the CDR3. CDR1 and CDR2 (germline): SQVTM, ANQGSEA. The CDR3 DNA reads as TGCAGAGTCGCCCCGGGATGGGGAATGTACACTGAAGCTTTCTTT. Translation gives CRVAPGWGMYTEAFF.

A word on this clonotype: One junction end does not reproduce the germline sequence, and a read error may be involved. The V call is TRBV6-5, the J call TRBJ2-6, with D tentatively TRBD1 or TRBD2 (5 bases each). Germline-derived CDR1 and CDR2 are MNHEY and SVGAGI. The CDR3 is 16 residues long. The chain's CDR3 is CASSHLGESGANVLTF. DNA of the CDR3: TGCGCCAGCAGTCACCTGGGGGAATCTGGGGCCAACGTCCTGACTTTC.

V is TRBV5-4 and J is TRBJ1-2, with 8 bases matching TRBD1. Germline loops: CDR1 SGHNT, CDR2 YYREEE (reference sequence). Trimming took 9 bases from V and 3 from J; bases not matched to a gene: 13. This CDR3 comprises 15 residues. As DNA, the CDR3 is TGTGCCATCAGGGGAACAGGGGGGCTCGACTATGGCTACACCTTC. This sequence encodes CAIRGTGGLDYGYTF.

Concerning this clonotype: Compared with germline, one end of the junction differs, possibly owing to a read error. The chain combines TRBV5-1 with TRBJ2-5; 9 positions agree with TRBD2. CDR1 and CDR2 (germline): SGHRS, YFSETQ. This CDR3 comprises 15 residues. CDR3 protein: CASSTDSGSQETQYF. CDR3 coding DNA: TGTGCCAGCAGTACGGATAGCGGGAGTCAAGAGACCCAGTACTTC.

Notes on this clonotype: Since no conserved phenylalanine or tryptophan closes the CDR3, a read error is the likely cause. J is TRBJ1-5 and V is TRBV6-1, with 7 bases that match TRBD1. The CDR3 consists of 16 residues. From germline, CDR1 is MNHNS and CDR2 SASEGT. CDR3 residues: CASSGRQGISNQPQHY. CDR3 DNA sequence: TGTGCCAGTAGTGGGCGACAGGGAATTAGCAATCAGCCCCAGCATTAT.

Remarks on this clonotype: The CDR3 end shows no conserved phenylalanine or tryptophan, and so a read error is likely. No DNA is shown, since the ends of the CDR3 on it are uncertain; the CDR3 is the one TCRdb lists. The chain uses TRBV6-1 and TRBJ2-7. Germline V CDR1 and CDR2: MNHNS, SASEGT. The CDR3 contains 11 residues when both ends are counted. The CDR3 sequence: CASSDGYEYYL.

As regards this clonotype: A junction end diverges from the germline sequence, so it may reflect a read error. This chain joins TRBV6-1 and TRBJ2-1; D may be TRBD2 (5 bases). In germline, CDR1 is MNHNS, CDR2 SASEGT. This CDR3 is 13 amino acids long. CDR3: CTSIERKNNEQFF. DNA for the CDR3: TGTACCAGCATTGAGCGGAAAAACAACGAGCAGTTCTTC.

Worth noting for this clonotype: A read error may explain this, as a much larger clone is one base away. V gene TRBV28 combines with J gene TRBJ1-1; 7 nucleotides line up with TRBD1. This CDR3 has 14 residues. CDR1 is MDHEN, CDR2 SYDVKM, per germline. The CDR3 here is CANSLRDRNTEAFF. DNA of the CDR3: TGTGCCAACAGTTTACGGGACAGGAACACTGAAGCTTTCTTT.

About this clonotype itself: One end of the junction is discordant with germline, which a read error may explain. The J gene is TRBJ2-7, the V gene TRBV11-1; D is ambiguous. CDR3 length equals 17 residues. Looked up from germline, CDR1 is SGHAT and CDR2 is FQDESV (reference sequence). The CDR3 is CTSSLGPAGESSYEQYF. CDR3 sequence (DNA): TGTACCAGCAGCTTAGGGCCGGCTGGTGAAAGCTCCTACGAGCAATACTTC. The whole variable domain, filled in from reference TRBV11-1 and TRBJ2-7, reads EAEVAQSPRYKITEKSQAVAFWCDPISGHATLYWYRQILGQGPELLVQFQDESVVDDSQLPKDRFSAERLKGVDSTLKIQPAELGDSAMYLCTSSLGPAGESSYEQYFGPGTRLTVT.

This sequence joins TRBV5-4 and TRBJ2-3, with D possibly being TRBD2 (6 bases). Trimming stripped 5 bases from V and 6 bases from J, with 19 bases between. The CDR3 has 15 amino acids. The germline V gene has CDR1 SGHNT and CDR2 YYREEE (reference sequence). The CDR3 here is CASRVLGLLGDTQYF. CDR3 sequence (DNA): TGTGCCAGCAGGGTATTGGGACTTCTCGGTGATACGCAGTATTTT.

V is TRBV11-2 and J is TRBJ2-3; TRBD2 might be the D (5 bases). The germline V gene encodes CDR1 SGHAT and CDR2 FQNNGV. The CDR3 contains 16 residues. The CDR3 is CASGRRSRWNTDTQYF. CDR3 bases: TGTGCAAGCGGCAGAAGAAGTAGATGGAACACAGATACGCAGTATTTT.

With respect to this clonotype: A read error may account for a junction end that differs from germline. The V call is TRBV12-3 or TRBV12-4, the J call TRBJ2-7; maybe TRBD2 (7 bases). The CDR3 sequence is 13 residues long. The CDR3: CAISLGGARERYF. The CDR3 DNA reads TGTGCCATCAGTTTAGGGGGGGCCAGGGAGCGGTACTTC.

Note on this clonotype: A read error may produce the germline difference seen at one junction end. The chain couples TRBV12-3 or TRBV12-4 to TRBJ1-2, with D hard to call. This CDR3 comprises 12 residues. The CDR3 spells CTSSLEERDYTF. In nucleotides, the CDR3 is TGTACCAGCAGTTTAGAGGAGCGGGACTACACCTTC.

The J gene is TRBJ2-5, the V gene TRBV28, with 8 bases aligning to TRBD1. The CDR3 is 14 amino acids. CDR1 is MDHEN and CDR2 is SYDVKM in the germline V gene. The V and J ends lost 8 bases and 4 bases, in that order; junction bases with no gene match: 9. CDR3: CASSLDRVVETQYF. The DNA of the CDR3 is TGTGCCAGCTCGCTGGACAGGGTGGTAGAGACCCAGTACTTC. The full variable domain, rest sourced from reference TRBV28 and TRBJ2-5, is DVKVTQSSRYLVKRTGEKVFLECVQDMDHENMFWYRQDPGLGLRLIYFSYDVKMKEKGDIPEGYSVSREKKERFSLILESASTNQTSMYLCASSLDRVVETQYFGPGTRLLVL.

As for this clonotype: At one of its ends the junction is not consistent with the germline gene, which may arise from a read error. This chain uses TRBV29-1 with TRBJ2-7; 7 positions match TRBD1. CDR1 and CDR2 from the germline V gene are SQVTM and ANQGSEA. The CDR3 is 14 residues long. CDR3 in DNA: TGCAGCCTCCCAGACAGGGTGGATCAGGTTGAGCAGAATTTC. This codes for CSLPDRVDQVEQNF.

In the case of this clonotype: The conserved phenylalanine or tryptophan is not found at the CDR3 terminus, so this likely reflects a read error. The DNA is omitted, as the CDR3 cannot be located on it reliably, and the CDR3 follows TCRdb's listing. The V call is TRBV7-9, the J call TRBJ1-2; TRBD1 is the table's D call, not checked against the DNA. The CDR3 region is 14 residues in length, termini included. Germline lookup yields CDR1 SEHNR and CDR2 FQNEAQ (reference sequence). The CDR3 is CASRWDWGFHGYTI.

To note about this clonotype: At one end the junction does not follow the germline gene, possibly because of a read error. This chain connects TRBV29-1 to TRBJ2-2, with TRBD2 identical over 9 bases. The CDR3 runs 15 residues. Germline CDR1 reads SQVTM; CDR2 reads ANQGSEA. CDR3 in amino acids: CSVGTSSANTGELFF. The CDR3 DNA follows: TGCAGTGTTGGGACTAGCTCGGCGAACACAGGGGAGCTGTTTTTT.

This sequence joins TRBV29-1 and TRBJ2-5, with 13 bases that match TRBD2. The CDR3 extends over 15 amino acids. CDR1 and CDR2 from the germline V gene are SQVTM and ANQGSEA. As DNA, the CDR3 is TGCAGTGTTCGGACTAGCGGGAGTTACGCAGAGACCCAGTACTTC. Residues: CSVRTSGSYAETQYF.

This CDR3 is CASREDASVARELFF. DNA for the CDR3: TGCGCCAGCAGGGAGGACGCGAGCGTGGCCCGGGAGCTGTTTTTT. The V gene is TRBV10-1, the J gene TRBJ2-2; D is perhaps TRBD2 (5 bases). From germline, CDR1 is WNHNN and CDR2 SYGVQD (reference sequence). V gave up 6 bases and J gave up 9 bases, with 20 bases separating them. The CDR3 totals 15 residues.

A word on this clonotype: At one end the junction does not follow the germline gene, possibly because of a read error. V gene TRBV11-2 combines with J gene TRBJ2-1, with D tentatively TRBD2 (5 bases). Germline CDR1 and CDR2: SGHAT and FQNNGV. The CDR3 has 14 amino acids. The CDR3 DNA follows: TGTGTCAGCACCTTGTCGGGGTTCGACAATGAGCAGCTCTTC. Protein: CVSTLSGFDNEQLF.

The chain recombines TRBV6-2 or TRBV6-3 with TRBJ2-5; D tentatively fits TRBD1 or TRBD2 (5 bases each). This CDR3 has 18 residues. Trimming took 7 bases from V and 0 from J, leaving 24 bases between them. Germline values: CDR1 MNHEY, CDR2 SVGEGT. The CDR3 bases are TGTGCCAGCAATTCCTACCCTCGGGACCTCCTGAACCAAGAGACCCAGTACTTC. Encoded protein: CASNSYPRDLLNQETQYF.

This chain uses TRBV4-3 with TRBJ2-2; D is possibly TRBD1 (5 bases). Germline CDR1 is LGHNA and CDR2 is YSLEER. This CDR3 contains 19 residues. Trimming stripped 11 bases from V and 4 bases from J, with 32 bases between. This chain's CDR3 is CAGNARSPTRGDSTGELFF. CDR3 DNA sequence: TGCGCCGGCAACGCCCGAAGCCCGACAAGGGGCGACTCCACCGGGGAGCTGTTTTTT.

This chain links TRBV29-1 with TRBJ1-5, with no clear D. The CDR3 sequence is 12 residues long. Germline loops: CDR1 SQVTM, CDR2 ANQGSEA. With 4 bases removed from V and 12 bases from J, the gap between germline ends came to 16 bases. The CDR3 spells CSVGGGNQFQHF. In nucleotides, the CDR3 is TGCAGCGTTGGGGGAGGCAATCAGTTCCAGCATTTT.